This T cell receptor beta chain was identified in a study of identical twins. Study outcomes and limitations: It was possible that invariant MAIT and iNKT cells partly confounded the zero-insertion analyses.

The authors used template switching to add a universal primer site and gave cDNA unique molecular identifiers. TCRdb passed the 5' RACE reads through MiXCR, listing each CDR3 protein once. The sample has 1.5 million to 2 million distinct CDR3 sequences, under 35% seen once. Losses at the gene ends were 7 bases for V and 8 bases for J; bases not matched to a gene: 17. The CDR3 spans 16 residues. Germline V gene lookup returns CDR1 WSHSY and CDR2 SAAADI. Comments on this clonotype: What it recognizes is unknown.

Sequencing was done on a sample of cord blood. This chain links TRBV10-2 with TRBJ2-1; 7 positions agree with TRBD2. This sequence was found in a newborn girl in good health. The CDR3 spells CASNTLAAGAIDEQFF. The CDR3 nucleotides are TGCGCCAGCAATACCCTAGCGGCCGGGGCAATAGATGAGCAGTTCTTC.